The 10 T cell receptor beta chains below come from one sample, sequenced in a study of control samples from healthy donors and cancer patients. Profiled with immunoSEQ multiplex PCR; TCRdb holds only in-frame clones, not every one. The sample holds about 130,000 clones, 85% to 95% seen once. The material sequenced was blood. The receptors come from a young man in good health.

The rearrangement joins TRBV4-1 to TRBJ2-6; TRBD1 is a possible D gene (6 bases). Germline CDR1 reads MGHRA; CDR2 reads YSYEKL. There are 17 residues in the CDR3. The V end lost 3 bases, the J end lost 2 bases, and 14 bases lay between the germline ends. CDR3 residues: CASSQKSGEAGANVLTF. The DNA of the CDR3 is TGCGCCAGCAGCCAGAAGTCAGGGGAAGCTGGGGCCAACGTCCTGACTTTC.

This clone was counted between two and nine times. The CDR3 bases are TGTGCCAGCAGCGTGGGGAGGACAGGGGTCCAGCAGTACTTC. This encodes CASSVGRTGVQQYF. The chain links TRBV5-6 to TRBJ2-7; 9 bases line up with TRBD1. Germline V gene lookup returns CDR1 SGHDT and CDR2 YYEEEE. CDR3 length equals 14 residues. Trimming at V came to 4 bases and at J to 8 bases, leaving 10 bases not matched to a gene. Drawing the rest from reference TRBV5-6 and TRBJ2-7, the complete variable domain is DAGVTQSPTHLIKTRGQQVTLRCSPKSGHDTVSWYQQALGQGPQFIFQYYEEEERQRGNFPDRFSGHQFPNYSSELNVNALLLGDSALYLCASSVGRTGVQQYFGPGTRLTVT.

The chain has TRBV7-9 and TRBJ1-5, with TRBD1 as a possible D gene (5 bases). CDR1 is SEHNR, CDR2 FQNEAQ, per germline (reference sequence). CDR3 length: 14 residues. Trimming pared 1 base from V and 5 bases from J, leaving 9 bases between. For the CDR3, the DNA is TGTGCCAGCAGCTTAGGACAGAGTCATCAGCCCCAGCATTTT. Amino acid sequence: CASSLGQSHQPQHF.

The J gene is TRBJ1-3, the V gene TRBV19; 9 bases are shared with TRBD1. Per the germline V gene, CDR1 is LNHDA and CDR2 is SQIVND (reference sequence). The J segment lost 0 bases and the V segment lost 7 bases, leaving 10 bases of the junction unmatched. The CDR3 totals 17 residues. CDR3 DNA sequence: TGTGCCAGTACCTCTACGGGACAGGGTGCCTCTGGAAACACCATATATTTT. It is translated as CASTSTGQGASGNTIYF.

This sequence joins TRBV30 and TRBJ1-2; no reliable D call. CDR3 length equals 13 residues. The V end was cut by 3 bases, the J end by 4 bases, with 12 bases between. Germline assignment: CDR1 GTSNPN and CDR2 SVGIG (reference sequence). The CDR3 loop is CAWRIAGIYGYTF. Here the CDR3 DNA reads TGTGCCTGGAGGATTGCGGGAATCTATGGCTACACCTTC.

DNA of the CDR3: TGTGCCAGCAGTTTAGCAGGGGCTGAAGCTTTCTTT. This gives the protein CASSLAGAEAFF. This chain uses TRBV6-5 with TRBJ1-1; TRBD1 might be the D (6 bases). This CDR3 contains 12 residues. Germline V gives CDR1 MNHEY, CDR2 SVGAGI. The V end lost 4 bases, the J end lost 6 bases, and 9 bases lay between the germline ends.

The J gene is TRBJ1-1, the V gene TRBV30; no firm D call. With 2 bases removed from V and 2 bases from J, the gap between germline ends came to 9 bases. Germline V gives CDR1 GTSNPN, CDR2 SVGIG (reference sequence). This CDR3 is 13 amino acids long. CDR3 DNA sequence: TGTGCCTGGAGTCGGGGTAGCAACACTGAAGCTTTCTTT. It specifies CAWSRGSNTEAFF.

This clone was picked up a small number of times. CDR3 DNA sequence: TGTGCCTGGAACAAGTATAATTCACCCCTCCACTTT. Its translation: CAWNKYNSPLHF. This chain joins TRBV30 and TRBJ1-6; D is unresolved. This CDR3 is built from 12 residues. Germline V lookup: CDR1 GTSNPN, CDR2 SVGIG (reference sequence). V lost 4 bases to trimming and J lost 4 bases, with 5 bases between them.

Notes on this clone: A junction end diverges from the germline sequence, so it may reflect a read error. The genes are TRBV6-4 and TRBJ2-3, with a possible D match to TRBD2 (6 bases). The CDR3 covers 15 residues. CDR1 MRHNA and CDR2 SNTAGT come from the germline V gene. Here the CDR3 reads CAGSRSGEGADTQYF. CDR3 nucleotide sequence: TGTGCCGGCAGCCGATCGGGAGAAGGCGCAGATACGCAGTATTTT.

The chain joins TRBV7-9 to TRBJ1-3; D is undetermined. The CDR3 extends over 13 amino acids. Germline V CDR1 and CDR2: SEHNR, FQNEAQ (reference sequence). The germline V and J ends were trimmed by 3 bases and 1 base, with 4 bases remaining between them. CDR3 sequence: CASSFMSGNTIYF. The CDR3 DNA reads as TGTGCCAGCAGCTTTATGTCTGGAAACACCATATATTTT.